This T cell receptor (beta chain) was documented in a study of cytomegalovirus exposure and HLA in healthy donors. Per the germline V gene, CDR1 is SGHRS and CDR2 is YFSETQ. V lost 4 bases to trimming and J lost 6 bases; unmatched junction nucleotides: 10. CDR3 length equals 14 residues. Findings and caveats of the study: A prior analysis recorded that most TCR beta V segments were productive about 87% or about 30% of the time.

Vbeta (60) and Jbeta (13) primers were used in the PCR. This table comes from immunoSEQ multiplex PCR, and its TCRdb copy is limited to in-frame clones, with some not included. This sample carries 200,000 to 250,000 clones, under 80% of them seen once, and the ten largest clones take around 0.2%. This clone was detected only a few times. The target antigen is unknown. The sequencing sample was made of PBMCs. The V gene is TRBV5-1, the J gene TRBJ2-7; 7 bases match TRBD1. The receptor was isolated from a girl aged 2-9 years in good health and CMV-seronegative. Here the CDR3 DNA reads TGCGCCAGCAGCACGGGACAGCCGTTGACCGAGCAGTACTTC. It specifies CASSTGQPLTEQYF.